The T cell receptor beta chain under discussion was sequenced for a study of Ad26.COV2.S vaccination and SARS-CoV-2 variants. Regarding the study as a whole: Total T cell responses, in the TCR breadth and depth analyses, may have been underestimated. People who got the vaccine or the placebo had similar non-spike TCR breadth. Spike-specific TCR breadth ran higher among vaccine recipients than placebo recipients.

Only in-frame clones appear in the TCRdb table, and some are missing; sequencing was by immunoSEQ multiplex PCR. The sample records under 95,000 clones, about four fifths being singletons. V was cut by 5 bases and J by 0 bases, with 20 bases left in between. The CDR3 totals 17 residues. The germline V gene has CDR1 SGHRS and CDR2 YFSETQ. For this clone: Its antigen is as yet unknown.

The sequence came from a human donor who had recovered from COVID-19. Sequencing used peripheral blood, obtained after recovery from COVID-19. This chain links TRBV5-1 with TRBJ1-1; perhaps TRBD1 as D (5 bases). This CDR3 reads CASRGGGVVGLNTEAFF. CDR3 DNA sequence: TGCGCCAGCAGGGGAGGAGGGGTTGTTGGGTTGAACACTGAAGCTTTCTTT. Looking up the rest from reference TRBV5-1 and TRBJ1-1 gives the full variable domain: KAGVTQTPRYLIKTRGQQVTLSCSPISGHRSVSWYQQTPGQGLQFLFEYFSETQRNKGNFPGRFSGRQFSNSRSEMNVSTLELGDSALYLCASRGGGVVGLNTEAFFGQGTRLTVV.